The rows below give T cell receptor beta chains drawn from one sample of a study of T cell repertoires in ileal Crohn's disease. TCRdb's table, derived via immunoSEQ multiplex PCR, lists solely in-frame clones and lacks some. This table holds several thousand clones, 75% to 85% found once. What was sequenced was ileal tissue. The receptors come from an adult with Crohn's disease. Both conserved end residues are part of each CDR3. The D gene is left open where the match is weak. A row's size may be missing; if present it is once, few, many or a size class.

>TRBV19|TRBJ1-2|NA|NA
CASSMSGRMDFYTF
TGTGCCAGTAGTATGAGCGGTAGGATGGATTTCTACACCTTC
>TRBV25-1|TRBJ2-5|few|TRBD2
CASSERTSGSVETQYF
TGTGCCAGCAGTGAACGGACTAGCGGGAGCGTCGAGACCCAGTACTTC
>TRBV21-1|TRBJ2-7|NA|NA
CASSKGAQPGDYEQYF
TGTGCCAGCAGCAAAGGGGCTCAACCGGGAGACTACGAGCAGTACTTC
>TRBV19|TRBJ2-1|NA|NA
CASSTYTHEQFF
TGTGCCAGTAGTACATATACACATGAGCAGTTCTTC
>TRBV6-4|TRBJ2-7|large|TRBD1
CASSDSTGGQGSQQYF
TGTGCCAGCAGTGACTCAACCGGCGGACAGGGTTCACAGCAGTACTTC
>TRBV18|TRBJ2-2|NA|NA
CASSPRQDTGELFF
TGTGCCAGCTCACCTCGACAGGACACCGGGGAGCTGTTTTTT
>TRBV5-6|TRBJ2-7|NA|TRBD1
CASSPRGQVTTIALYF
TGTGCCAGCAGCCCGCGGGGACAGGTGACCACCATCGCTTTGTACTTC
>TRBV5-1|TRBJ1-4|NA|TRBD1
CASSSPDRNEKLFF
TGCGCCAGCAGCTCACCGGACAGGAATGAAAAACTGTTTTTT
>TRBV5-1|TRBJ2-7|NA|TRBD2
CASSPQTSGLYEQYF
TGCGCCAGCAGCCCCCAGACTAGCGGGCTCTACGAGCAGTACTTC
>TRBV4-1|TRBJ1-2|NA|NA
CASSQIPRRDSANGYTF
TGCGCCAGCAGCCAGATCCCAAGGAGGGATAGTGCGAATGGCTACACCTTC
>TRBV6-1|TRBJ1-4|NA|TRBD1
CASSDGRQGVREKLFF
TGTGCCAGCAGTGACGGCCGACAGGGTGTCCGTGAAAAACTGTTTTTT
>TRBV2|TRBJ2-1|NA|NA
CASSEMSSRDEQFF
TGTGCCAGCAGTGAAATGAGTTCTCGGGATGAGCAGTTCTTC